The 8 T cell receptor beta chains listed next were all sequenced from one sample in a study of CD8 T cells in Susac syndrome. RNA amounts of roughly 0.5 to 1 ug underwent reverse transcription with random hexamers. TCRdb re-derived calls from the immunoSEQ multiplex PCR reads in MiXCR, one entry per CDR3 protein. The sample has 90,000 to 110,000 distinct CDR3 sequences; less than 97% are singletons. The sequencing input was CD4+ T cells from PBMCs. The receptors were gathered from a human donor in good health.

This chain connects TRBV2 to TRBJ1-4; 11 bases fit TRBD1. The CDR3 has 15 amino acids. The germline gives CDR1 SNHLY, CDR2 FYNNEI. V dropped 7 bases and J dropped 2; count of bases not matched to a gene: 3. The chain's CDR3 is CASKDRGRTNEKLFF. For the CDR3, the DNA is TGTGCCAGCAAGGACAGGGGGCGGACTAATGAAAAACTGTTTTTT.

V is TRBV30 and J is TRBJ1-2, with D unresolved. V lost 2 bases, J lost 5 bases, and 6 bases lay in between. Looked up from germline, CDR1 is GTSNPN and CDR2 is SVGIG (reference sequence). The CDR3 runs to 11 residues. The CDR3 here is CAWSNLYGYTF. The CDR3 coding sequence is TGTGCCTGGAGTAACCTTTATGGCTACACCTTC. The variable domain in full, completed from reference TRBV30 and TRBJ1-2, reads SQTIHQWPATLVQPVGSPLSLECTVEGTSNPNLYWYRQAAGRGLQLLFYSVGIGQISSEVPQNLSASRPQDRQFILSSKKLLLSDSGFYLCAWSNLYGYTFGSGTRLTVV.

V is TRBV15 and J is TRBJ2-1; 7 bases line up with TRBD2. The V segment lost 0 bases and the J segment 8 bases; nucleotides outside the gene matches: 7. Germline V gives CDR1 LNHNV, CDR2 YYDKDF (reference sequence). CDR3 length: 15 residues. CDR3 sequence: CATSRDGRVRDEQFF. The CDR3 coding sequence is TGTGCCACCAGCAGAGATGGGAGGGTAAGGGATGAGCAGTTCTTC.

The chain couples TRBV7-3 to TRBJ1-6; D gene unclear. V lost 5 bases and J lost 6, with 8 bases in between. From germline, CDR1 is SGHTA and CDR2 FQGTGA. The CDR3 totals 13 residues. The CDR3 is CASSPYSNSPLHF. Here the CDR3 DNA reads TGTGCCAGCAGCCCCTACAGTAATTCACCCCTCCACTTT.

J is TRBJ1-2 and V is TRBV2; D gene uncertain. The CDR3 has 13 residues. CDR1 SNHLY and CDR2 FYNNEI come from the germline V gene. Trimming cost V 7 bases and J 6 bases, with 15 bases left between them. The CDR3 sequence is CASKLRTNNGYTF. In DNA, the CDR3 is TGTGCCAGCAAATTAAGGACGAACAATGGCTACACCTTC.

This rearrangement joins TRBV20-1 to TRBJ2-3; TRBD1 matches at 11 bases. This CDR3 comprises 14 residues. CDR1 is DFQATT and CDR2 is SNEGSKA in the germline V gene (reference sequence). With V trimmed by 6 bases and J by 5 bases, 7 bases remained unmatched. This chain's CDR3 is CSARTGGLKDTQYF. The CDR3 DNA reads TGCAGTGCGCGGACAGGGGGCTTGAAAGATACGCAGTATTTT.

The rearrangement links TRBV2 to TRBJ2-7, with 8 bases that match TRBD1. The germline V gene has CDR1 SNHLY and CDR2 FYNNEI. The junction had 5 bases not matched to a gene; V was cut back by 6 bases and J by 1 base. CDR3 length: 14 residues. The CDR3 DNA follows: TGTGCCAGCAGACCGACAGGGGTATCCTACGAGCAGTACTTC. Protein product: CASRPTGVSYEQYF.

The V gene is TRBV4-2, the J gene TRBJ1-6; 11 nucleotides match TRBD1. Germline V lookup: CDR1 LGHNA, CDR2 YNFKEQ. The CDR3 is 15 amino acids. J gave up 13 bases and V 4 bases, and 9 bases lay outside the gene matches. The CDR3 is CASSRGQGAGFPLHF. The CDR3 coding sequence is TGTGCCAGCAGCCGCGGACAGGGGGCTGGTTTTCCCCTCCACTTT.